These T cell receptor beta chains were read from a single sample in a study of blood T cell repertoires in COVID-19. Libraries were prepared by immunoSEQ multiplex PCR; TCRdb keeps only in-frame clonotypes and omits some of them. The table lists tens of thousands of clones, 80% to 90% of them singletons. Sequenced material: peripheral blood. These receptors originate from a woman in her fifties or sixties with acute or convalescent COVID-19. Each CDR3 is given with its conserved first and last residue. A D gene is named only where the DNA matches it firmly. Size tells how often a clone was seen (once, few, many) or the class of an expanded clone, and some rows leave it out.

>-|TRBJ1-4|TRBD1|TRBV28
CASNNPGQGRNEKLFF
TGTGCCAGCAATAACCCGGGACAGGGTCGGAATGAAAAACTGTTTTTT
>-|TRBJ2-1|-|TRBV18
CASSPESNEQFF
TGTGCCAGCTCACCAGAGAGCAATGAGCAGTTCTTC
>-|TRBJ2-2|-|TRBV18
CASSPPLAQGSGELFF
TGTGCCAGCTCACCACCCCTAGCACAAGGGTCCGGGGAGCTGTTTTTT
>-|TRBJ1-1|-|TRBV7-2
CASSQTRSNTEAFF
TGTGCCAGCAGCCAAACTAGGAGTAACACTGAAGCTTTCTTT
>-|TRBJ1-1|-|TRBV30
CAWSGFGGARAFF
TGTGCCTGGAGTGGCTTTGGGGGCGCGAGAGCTTTCTTT
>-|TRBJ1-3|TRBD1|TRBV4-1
CASSQGGQVGNTIYF
TGCGCCAGCAGCCAAGGAGGACAGGTGGGAAACACCATATATTTT
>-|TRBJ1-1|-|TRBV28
CASNLRGPMNTEAFF
TGTGCCAGCAACCTCCGTGGGCCCATGAACACTGAAGCTTTCTTT
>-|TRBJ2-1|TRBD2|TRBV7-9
CASIPGLAYNEQFF
TGTGCCAGCATCCCGGGACTAGCATATAATGAGCAGTTCTTC
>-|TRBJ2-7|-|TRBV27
CASSSEAYEQYF
TGTGCCAGCAGTTCAGAAGCCTACGAGCAGTACTTC
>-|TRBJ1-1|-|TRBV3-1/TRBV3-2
CASSQDRPSGEAFF
TGTGCCAGCAGCCAAGATCGCCCGTCAGGTGAAGCTTTCTTT
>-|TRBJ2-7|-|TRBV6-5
CASSRSGAAYEQYF
TGTGCCAGCAGTCGGAGCGGTGCCGCCTACGAGCAGTACTTC
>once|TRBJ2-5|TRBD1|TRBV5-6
CASSMTGGLGGETQYF
TGTGCCAGCAGCATGACAGGGGGCCTCGGGGGAGAGACCCAGTACTTC
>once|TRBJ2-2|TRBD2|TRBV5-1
CASSTGLAGGAGELFF
TGCGCCAGCAGCACCGGACTAGCGGGAGGGGCCGGGGAGCTGTTTTTT
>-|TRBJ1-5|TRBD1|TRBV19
CASSPRTGGGQPQHF
TGTGCCAGTAGTCCCCGGACAGGGGGCGGGCAGCCCCAGCATTTT
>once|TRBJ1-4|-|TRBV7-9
CASSTLFDATNEKLFF
TGTGCCAGCAGCACCCTATTTGATGCAACTAATGAAAAACTGTTTTTT
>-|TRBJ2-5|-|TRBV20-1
CIPSGQETQYF
TGCATTCCGTCAGGCCAAGAGACCCAGTACTTC
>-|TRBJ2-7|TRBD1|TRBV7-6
CASSPLLRQGDEQYF
TGTGCCAGCAGCCCACTACTTCGACAGGGCGACGAGCAGTACTTC
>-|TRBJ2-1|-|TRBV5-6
CASSFGRYVQFF
TGTGCCAGCAGCTTTGGGCGATACGTACAGTTCTTC
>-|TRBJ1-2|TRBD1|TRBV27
CASSPQGVYGYTF
TGTGCCAGCAGTCCACAGGGGGTTTATGGCTACACCTTC
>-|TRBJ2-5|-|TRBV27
CASSLDQETQYF
TGTGCCAGCAGTCTAGATCAAGAGACCCAGTACTTC
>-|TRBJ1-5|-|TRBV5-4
CASSPAPGESQPQHF
TGTGCCAGCAGCCCGGCCCCAGGGGAGAGTCAGCCCCAGCATTTT
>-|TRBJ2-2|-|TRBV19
CASGERNTGELFF
TGTGCCAGTGGGGAGAGGAACACCGGGGAGCTGTTTTTT
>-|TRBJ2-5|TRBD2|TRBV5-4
CASSLPTSGQETQYF
TGTGCCAGCAGCTTGCCGACTAGCGGTCAAGAGACCCAGTACTTC
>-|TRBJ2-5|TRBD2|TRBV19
CASSTRQGGVGETQYF
TGTGCCAGTAGTACACGCCAGGGAGGGGTGGGAGAGACCCAGTACTTC
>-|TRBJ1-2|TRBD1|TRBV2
CASSPGTGGTGYTF
TGTGCCAGCAGCCCCGGGACAGGGGGCACTGGCTACACCTTC
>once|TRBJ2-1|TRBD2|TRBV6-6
CASSTGTSVGDEQFF
TGTGCCAGCAGTACCGGGACTAGCGTGGGCGATGAGCAGTTCTTC
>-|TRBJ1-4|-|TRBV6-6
CASSQDTSTNEKLFF
TGTGCCAGCAGCCAGGACACTTCAACTAATGAAAAACTGTTTTTT
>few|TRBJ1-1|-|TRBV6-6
CASSYTGQRNTEAFF
TGTGCCAGCAGTTACACTGGACAAAGGAACACTGAAGCTTTCTTT
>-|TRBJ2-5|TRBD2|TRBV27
CASSLSVGLAGRVGETQYF
TGTGCCAGCAGTCTCTCCGTAGGACTAGCGGGAAGGGTTGGGGAGACCCAGTACTTC
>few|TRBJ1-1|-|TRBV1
CTSSQEAGANTEAFF
TGCACCAGCAGCCAAGAGGCGGGCGCGAACACTGAAGCTTTCTTT
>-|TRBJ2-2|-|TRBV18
CASSPRGAGTGELFF
TGTGCCAGCTCACCGCGGGGCGCCGGGACCGGGGAGCTGTTTTTT
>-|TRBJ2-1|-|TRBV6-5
CASSYSTGSGYNEQFF
TGTGCCAGCAGTTACTCCACAGGGTCGGGCTACAATGAGCAGTTCTTC
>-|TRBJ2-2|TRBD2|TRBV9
CASSDAGTSGTGELFF
TGTGCCAGCAGCGACGCCGGGACTAGCGGCACCGGGGAGCTGTTTTTT
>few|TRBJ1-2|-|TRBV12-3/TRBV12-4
CASSGGLFGGYTF
TGTGCCAGCAGTGGTGGACTCTTTGGCGGCTACACCTTC
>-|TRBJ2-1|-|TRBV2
CASSEEVSVSYNEQFF
TGTGCCAGCAGTGAAGAAGTCAGCGTATCCTACAATGAGCAGTTCTTC
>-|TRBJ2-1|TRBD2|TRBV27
CASSSPYRVPTSGRRNEQFF
TGTGCCAGCAGTTCCCCGTACAGGGTACCGACTAGCGGGAGGCGAAATGAGCAGTTCTTC
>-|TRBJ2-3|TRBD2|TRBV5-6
CASSLGTSGGRHF
TGTGCCAGCAGCTTGGGGACTAGCGGGGGGAGGCATTTT
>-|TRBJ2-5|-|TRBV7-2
CASSSSGRGETQYF
TGTGCCAGCAGCTCAAGCGGCAGGGGTGAGACCCAGTACTTC
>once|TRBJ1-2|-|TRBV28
CASSLAINYGYTF
TGTGCCAGCAGTTTAGCGATCAACTATGGCTACACCTTC
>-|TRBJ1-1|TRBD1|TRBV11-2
CASSSGTGRDMNTEAFF
TGTGCCAGCAGCTCTGGGACAGGCCGAGACATGAACACTGAAGCTTTCTTT
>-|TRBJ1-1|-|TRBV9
CASGSSREGGNTEAFF
TGTGCCAGCGGAAGCAGCAGGGAGGGCGGGAACACTGAAGCTTTCTTT
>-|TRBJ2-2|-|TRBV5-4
CASSVEVANTGELFF
TGTGCCAGCAGCGTAGAGGTCGCGAACACCGGGGAGCTGTTTTTT
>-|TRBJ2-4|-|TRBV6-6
CASSTGSQKNIQYF
TGTGCCAGCAGCACCGGGTCCCAAAAAAACATTCAGTACTTC
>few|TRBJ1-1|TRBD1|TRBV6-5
CASSYGTGVYTEAFF
TGTGCCAGCAGTTATGGAACAGGGGTTTACACTGAAGCTTTCTTT
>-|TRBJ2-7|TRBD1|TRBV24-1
CATSPGQGAGYSEQYF
TGTGCCACCAGTCCGGGACAGGGTGCCGGCTATAGCGAGCAGTACTTC
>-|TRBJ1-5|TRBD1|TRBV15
CATSRAGGTNQPQHF
TGTGCCACCAGCAGGGCAGGGGGTACCAATCAGCCCCAGCATTTT
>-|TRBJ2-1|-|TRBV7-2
CASSSSGSLNEQFF
TGTGCCAGCAGCTCTAGTGGTAGCCTTAATGAGCAGTTCTTC
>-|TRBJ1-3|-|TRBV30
CAWGVFSSGNTIYF
TGTGCCTGGGGTGTCTTCTCCTCTGGAAACACCATATATTTT
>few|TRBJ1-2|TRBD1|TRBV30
CACSSSRQGPYGYTF
TGTGCCTGCTCATCCTCTCGACAGGGTCCCTATGGCTACACCTTC
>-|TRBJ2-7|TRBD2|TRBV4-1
CASSQATSVSYEQYF
TGCGCCAGCAGCCAAGCCACTAGCGTCTCCTACGAGCAGTACTTC
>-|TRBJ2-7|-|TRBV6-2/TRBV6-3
CASSSGGGGSYEQYF
TGTGCCAGCAGTTCGGGTGGAGGAGGCTCCTACGAGCAGTACTTC
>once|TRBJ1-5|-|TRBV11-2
CASSLGSSYSNQPQHF
TGTGCCAGCAGCTTGGGCAGTTCCTATAGCAATCAGCCCCAGCATTTT
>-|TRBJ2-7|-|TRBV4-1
CASSQGGSSYEQYF
TGCGCCAGCAGCCAAGGGGGCTCCTCCTACGAGCAGTACTTC
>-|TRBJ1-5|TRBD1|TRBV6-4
CASKSGGRQGAGSNQPQHF
TGTGCCAGCAAAAGTGGGGGCCGACAGGGGGCGGGTAGCAATCAGCCCCAGCATTTT